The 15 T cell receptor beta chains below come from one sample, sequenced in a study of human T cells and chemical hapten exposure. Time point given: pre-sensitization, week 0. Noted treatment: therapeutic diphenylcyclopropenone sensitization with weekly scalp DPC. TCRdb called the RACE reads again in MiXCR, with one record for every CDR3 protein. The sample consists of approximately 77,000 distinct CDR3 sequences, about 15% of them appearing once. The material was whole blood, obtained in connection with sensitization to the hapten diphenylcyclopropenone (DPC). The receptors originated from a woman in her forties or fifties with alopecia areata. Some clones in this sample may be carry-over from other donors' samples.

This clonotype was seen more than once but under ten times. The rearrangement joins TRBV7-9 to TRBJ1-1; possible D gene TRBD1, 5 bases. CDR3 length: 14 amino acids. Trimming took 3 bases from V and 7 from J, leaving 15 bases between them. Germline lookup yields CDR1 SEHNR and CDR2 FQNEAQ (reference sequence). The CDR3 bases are TGTGCCAGCAGCTTCCCCGAGGGGAGGAGTGAAGCTTTCTTT. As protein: CASSFPEGRSEAFF.

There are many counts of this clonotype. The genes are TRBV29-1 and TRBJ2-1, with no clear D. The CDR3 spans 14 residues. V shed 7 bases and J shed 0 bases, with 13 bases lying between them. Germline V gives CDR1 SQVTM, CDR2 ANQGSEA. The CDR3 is CSAISMYSYNEQFF. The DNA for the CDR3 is TGCAGCGCCATTTCCATGTACTCCTACAATGAGCAGTTCTTC.

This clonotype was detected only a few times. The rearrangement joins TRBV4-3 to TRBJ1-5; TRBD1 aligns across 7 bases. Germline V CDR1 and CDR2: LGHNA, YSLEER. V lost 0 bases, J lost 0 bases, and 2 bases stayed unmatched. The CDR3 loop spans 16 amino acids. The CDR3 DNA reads TGCGCCAGCAGCCAAGATTGGGACAGTAGCAATCAGCCCCAGCATTTT. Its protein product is CASSQDWDSSNQPQHF.

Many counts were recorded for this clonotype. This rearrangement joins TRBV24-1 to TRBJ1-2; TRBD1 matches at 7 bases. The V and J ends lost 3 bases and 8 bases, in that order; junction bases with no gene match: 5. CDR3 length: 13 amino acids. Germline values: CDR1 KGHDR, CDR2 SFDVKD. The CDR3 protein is CATSDGGGNGYTF. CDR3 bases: TGTGCCACCAGTGATGGAGGGGGCAACGGCTACACCTTC.

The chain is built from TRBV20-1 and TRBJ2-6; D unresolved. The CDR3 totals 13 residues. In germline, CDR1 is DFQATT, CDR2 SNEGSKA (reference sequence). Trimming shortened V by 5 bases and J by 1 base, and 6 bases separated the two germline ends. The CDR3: CSAESSGANVLTF. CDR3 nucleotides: TGCAGTGCTGAATCTTCTGGGGCCAACGTCCTGACTTTC.

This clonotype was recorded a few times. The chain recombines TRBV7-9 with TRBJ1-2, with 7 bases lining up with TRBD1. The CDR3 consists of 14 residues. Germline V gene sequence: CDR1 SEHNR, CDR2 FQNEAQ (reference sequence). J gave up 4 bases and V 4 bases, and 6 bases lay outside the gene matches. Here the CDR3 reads CASSSRDSGYGYTF. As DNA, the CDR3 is TGTGCCAGCAGCTCAAGGGACAGTGGCTATGGCTACACCTTC.

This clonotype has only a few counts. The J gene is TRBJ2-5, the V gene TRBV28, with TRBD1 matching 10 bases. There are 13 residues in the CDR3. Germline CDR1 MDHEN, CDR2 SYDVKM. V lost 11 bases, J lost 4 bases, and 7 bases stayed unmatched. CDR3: CASRDRGLETQYF. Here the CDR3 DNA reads TGTGCCTCCCGGGACAGGGGACTAGAGACCCAGTACTTC.

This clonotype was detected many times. CDR3 bases: TGTGCCAGCAGTTACTCGATAAGAAACGAGCTGTTTTTT. Its translation is CASSYSIRNELFF. V usage is TRBV6-6 and J usage is TRBJ2-2; D uncertain. There are 13 residues in the CDR3. V gave up 0 bases and J gave up 11 bases, with 10 bases separating them. The germline V gene encodes CDR1 MNHNY and CDR2 SVGAGI (reference sequence).

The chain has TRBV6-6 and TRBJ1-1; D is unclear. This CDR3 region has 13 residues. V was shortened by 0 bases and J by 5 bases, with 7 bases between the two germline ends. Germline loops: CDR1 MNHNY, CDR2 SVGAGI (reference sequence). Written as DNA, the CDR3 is TGTGCCAGCAGTTACTCAGAGAGGACTGAAGCTTTCTTT. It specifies CASSYSERTEAFF.

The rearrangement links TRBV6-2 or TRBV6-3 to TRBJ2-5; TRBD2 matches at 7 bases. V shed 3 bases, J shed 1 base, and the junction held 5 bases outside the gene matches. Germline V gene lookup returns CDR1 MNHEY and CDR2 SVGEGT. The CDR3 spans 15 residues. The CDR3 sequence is CASSYWGRVQETQYF. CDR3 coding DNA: TGTGCCAGCAGTTATTGGGGGAGGGTCCAAGAGACCCAGTACTTC.

The chain's CDR3 is CASSWTVQETQYF. CDR3 DNA: TGCGCCAGCAGCTGGACAGTGCAAGAGACCCAGTACTTC. V and J are TRBV5-1 and TRBJ2-5; possible D gene TRBD1, 6 bases. The V end lost 3 bases, the J end lost 2 bases, and 8 bases lay between the germline ends. CDR3 length: 13 amino acids. CDR1 SGHRS and CDR2 YFSETQ come from the germline V gene.

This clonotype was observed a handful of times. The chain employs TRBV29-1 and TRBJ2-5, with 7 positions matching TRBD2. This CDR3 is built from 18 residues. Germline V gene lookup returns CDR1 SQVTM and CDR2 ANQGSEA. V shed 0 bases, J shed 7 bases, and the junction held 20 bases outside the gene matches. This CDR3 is CSVEDPMGSGHTGGTQYF. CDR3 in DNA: TGCAGCGTTGAAGATCCCATGGGGAGCGGGCACACGGGAGGGACCCAGTACTTC.

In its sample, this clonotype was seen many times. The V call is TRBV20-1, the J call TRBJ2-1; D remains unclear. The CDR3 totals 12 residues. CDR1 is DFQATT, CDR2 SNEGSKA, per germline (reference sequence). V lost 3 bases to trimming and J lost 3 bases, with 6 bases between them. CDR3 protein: CSASADYNEQFF. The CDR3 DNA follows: TGCAGTGCTAGCGCAGACTACAATGAGCAGTTCTTC.

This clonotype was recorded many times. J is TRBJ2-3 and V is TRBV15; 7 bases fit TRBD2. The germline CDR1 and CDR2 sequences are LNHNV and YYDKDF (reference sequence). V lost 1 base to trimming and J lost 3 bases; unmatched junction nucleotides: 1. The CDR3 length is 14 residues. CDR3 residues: CATSRGDYTDTQYF. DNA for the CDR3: TGTGCCACCAGCAGAGGGGACTATACAGATACGCAGTATTTT.

CDR3 region: CASSFTGNVYGYTF. CDR3 sequence (DNA): TGTGCCAGCAGCTTTACAGGGAATGTATATGGCTACACCTTC. The chain couples TRBV7-2 to TRBJ1-2; D may be TRBD1 (6 bases). This CDR3 region has 14 residues. Germline V gives CDR1 SGHTA, CDR2 FQGNSA. Trimming stripped 3 bases from V and 5 bases from J, with 13 bases between.